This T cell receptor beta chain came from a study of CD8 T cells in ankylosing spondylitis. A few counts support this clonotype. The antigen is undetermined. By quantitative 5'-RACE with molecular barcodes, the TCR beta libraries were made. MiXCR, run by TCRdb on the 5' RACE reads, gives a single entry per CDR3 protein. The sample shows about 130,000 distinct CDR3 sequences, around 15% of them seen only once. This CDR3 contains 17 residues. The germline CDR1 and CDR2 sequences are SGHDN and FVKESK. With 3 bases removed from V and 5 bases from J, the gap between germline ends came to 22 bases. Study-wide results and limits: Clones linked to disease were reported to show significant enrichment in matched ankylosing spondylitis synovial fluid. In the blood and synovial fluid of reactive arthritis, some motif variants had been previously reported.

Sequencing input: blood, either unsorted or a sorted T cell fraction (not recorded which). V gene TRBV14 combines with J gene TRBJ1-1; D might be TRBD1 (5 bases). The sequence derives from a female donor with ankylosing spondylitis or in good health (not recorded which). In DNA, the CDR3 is TGTGCCAGCAGCCACCGACCGCAAACAGGCGGCCTGACTGAAGCTTTCTTT. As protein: CASSHRPQTGGLTEAFF.